This T cell receptor beta chain was found in a study of T-cell reconstitution after alpha-beta-depleted transplantation in children (dated by TCRdb to the mid-2010s). Concerning the study at large: Using TCR repertoire profiling, the study followed T-cell immune reconstitution in a quantitative way in children after TCRalphabeta/CD19-depleted allogeneic hematopoietic cell transplantation.

As to this clonotype: It has no known antigen specificity. Base qualities are not at hand, and no much larger clone is one base apart.

Including the terminal cysteine and phenylalanine, the CDR3 comprises 15 residues. Only the CDR3 portion is preserved as DNA: 45 bases, with reading frame beginning at the first base. Deletion took 1 base off V and 2 bases off J, with a span of 12 bases between the germline ends. Via the germline V gene (reference sequence), CDR1 is LNHNV and CDR2 YYDKDF. Libraries were constructed by PCR. These reads were obtained on an Illumina HiSeq 2500. TCR library preparation used molecular barcoding, with unique molecular identifiers applied to normalize quantification of the TCRbeta repertoire. TCRdb reran the public reads through fastp at Q25 and MiXCR, keeping productive beta chains. Every distinct CDR3 protein forms one entry, paired with its most common genes and DNA. The table for this sample lists about 500,000 distinct CDR3 sequences; approximately 30% of them were counted only once. Of the sample, 2% to 2.5% is held by the ten largest clones.

The receptor was derived from a human donor who donated a stem cell graft to a child with aplastic anemia. The material sequenced was PBMCs from the stem cell graft donor, taken from the stem cell graft. The sequence is built from TRBV15 and TRBJ2-7; matching of 6 bases hints at TRBD1 as the D gene. The DNA is TGTGCCACCAGCAGAGGCCGGACAGATCCCTACGAGCAGTACTTC. Translation gives CATSRGRTDPYEQYF.